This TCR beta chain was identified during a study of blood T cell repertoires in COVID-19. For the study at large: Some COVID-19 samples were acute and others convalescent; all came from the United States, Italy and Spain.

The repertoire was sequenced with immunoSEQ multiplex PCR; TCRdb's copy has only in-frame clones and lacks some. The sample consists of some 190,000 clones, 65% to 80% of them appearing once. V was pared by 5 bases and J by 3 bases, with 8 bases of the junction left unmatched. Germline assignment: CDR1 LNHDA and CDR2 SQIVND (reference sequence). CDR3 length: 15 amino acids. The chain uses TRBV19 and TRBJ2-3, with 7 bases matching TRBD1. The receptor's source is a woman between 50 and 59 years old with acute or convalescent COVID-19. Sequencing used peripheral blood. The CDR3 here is CASSFDRVGTDTQYF. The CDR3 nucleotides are TGTGCCAGTAGTTTTGACAGGGTGGGGACAGATACGCAGTATTTT.